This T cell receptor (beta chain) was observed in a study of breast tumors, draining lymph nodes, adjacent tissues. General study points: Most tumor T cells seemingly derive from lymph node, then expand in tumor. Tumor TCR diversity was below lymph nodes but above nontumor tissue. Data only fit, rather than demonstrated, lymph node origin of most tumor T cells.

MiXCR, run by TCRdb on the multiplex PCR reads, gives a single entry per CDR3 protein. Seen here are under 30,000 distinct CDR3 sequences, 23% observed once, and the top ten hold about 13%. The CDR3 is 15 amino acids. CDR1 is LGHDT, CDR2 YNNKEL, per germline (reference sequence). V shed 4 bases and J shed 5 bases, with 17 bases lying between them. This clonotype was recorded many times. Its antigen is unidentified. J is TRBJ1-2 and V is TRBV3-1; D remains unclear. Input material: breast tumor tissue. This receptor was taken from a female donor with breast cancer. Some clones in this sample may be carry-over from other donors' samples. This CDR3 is CASSRVASAVYGYTF. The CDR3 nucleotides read TGTGCCAGCAGCCGCGTGGCCTCGGCGGTGTATGGCTACACCTTC.